The 10 T cell receptor beta chains listed next were all sequenced from one sample in a study of blood T cell repertoires in COVID-19. Data came from immunoSEQ multiplex PCR; TCRdb stores just in-frame clones and leaves some out. This sample carries approximately 110,000 clones, roughly 76% of them seen once, and the ten largest clones take 8% to 9.5%. The sample taken for sequencing was peripheral blood. The receptors derive from a woman in her 70s with acute or convalescent COVID-19.

The chain combines TRBV12-5 with TRBJ1-2; weak D call: TRBD1 (6 bases). This CDR3 region has 15 residues. V was pared by 0 bases and J by 6 bases, with 14 bases between. CDR1 is LGHNT, CDR2 FRNRAP, per germline. The CDR3 coding sequence is TGTGCTAGTGGTTTGGTACAAGGGGGTGCGGATGGCTACACCTTC. Translating gives CASGLVQGGADGYTF.

The chain couples TRBV11-2 to TRBJ2-1, with D uncertain. There are 15 residues in the CDR3. Germline loops: CDR1 SGHAT, CDR2 FQNNGV. Trimming pared 1 base from V and 8 bases from J, leaving 15 bases between. This CDR3 is CASSLVRGTSDEQFF. CDR3 nucleotide sequence: TGTGCCAGCAGCTTAGTCCGTGGTACCTCGGATGAGCAGTTCTTC.

This clone was counted a single time. The chain employs TRBV5-1 and TRBJ1-4; TRBD1 is a possible D gene (6 bases). The V end lost 2 bases, the J end lost 4 bases, and 9 bases lay between the germline ends. Germline assignment: CDR1 SGHRS and CDR2 YFSETQ. This CDR3 region has 14 residues. The CDR3: CASSFTGNNEKLFF. DNA for the CDR3: TGCGCCAGCAGCTTTACAGGGAATAATGAAAAACTGTTTTTT.

The V gene is TRBV10-2, the J gene TRBJ1-4, with D possibly matching TRBD1 (6 bases). From germline, CDR1 is WSHSY and CDR2 SAAADI. There are 15 residues in the CDR3. The germline V and J ends were trimmed by 4 bases and 8 bases, with 17 bases remaining between them. CDR3 in amino acids: CASSGNRAGDEKLFF. The CDR3 nucleotides are TGCGCCAGCAGTGGGAACAGGGCGGGAGACGAAAAACTGTTTTTT.

This clone was detected many times. The V call is TRBV2, the J call TRBJ1-5; D uncertain. Trimming stripped 1 base from V and 9 bases from J, with 13 bases between. Germline CDR1 reads SNHLY; CDR2 reads FYNNEI. The CDR3 is 14 amino acids. DNA of the CDR3: TGTGCCAGCAGTGAAGGTTCCGAGATTCTGCCCCAGCATTTT. Protein product: CASSEGSEILPQHF.

V is TRBV5-1 and J is TRBJ1-3, with 7 nucleotides matching TRBD1. The V and J ends lost 3 bases and 4 bases, in that order; junction bases with no gene match: 7. Germline CDR1 reads SGHRS; CDR2 reads YFSETQ. This CDR3 is built from 15 residues. The CDR3 protein is CASSSVGGAGNTIYF. CDR3 sequence (DNA): TGCGCCAGCAGCTCGGTAGGGGGCGCGGGAAACACCATATATTTT.

The chain links TRBV21-1 to TRBJ2-5; the DNA was not compared with TRBD1, the D call given in the table. TRBV21-1 is a pseudogene segment. The CDR3 sequence is 14 residues long. CDR3 sequence (DNA): TGTGCCAGCAGCAAAGGGGGCAGGGCAGAGACCCAGTACTTC. Translation gives CASSKGGRAETQYF.

The CDR3 nucleotides are TGCGCCAGCAGCGGGACTAGCGGATCCTACGAGCAGTACTTC. Protein product: CASSGTSGSYEQYF. This chain uses TRBV5-1 with TRBJ2-7, with TRBD2 matching 11 bases. CDR1 SGHRS and CDR2 YFSETQ come from the germline V gene. This CDR3 is 14 amino acids long. With V trimmed by 4 bases and J by 1 base, 1 base remained unmatched. Using reference TRBV5-1 and TRBJ2-7 for the parts outside the CDR3, the full variable domain is KAGVTQTPRYLIKTRGQQVTLSCSPISGHRSVSWYQQTPGQGLQFLFEYFSETQRNKGNFPGRFSGRQFSNSRSEMNVSTLELGDSALYLCASSGTSGSYEQYFGPGTRLTVT.

This clone has just one count. CDR3 nucleotides: TGCGCCAGCAGCCAAGTAGCCCTAGCCAAAAACATTCAGTACTTC. Translated, it gives CASSQVALAKNIQYF. The genes are TRBV4-1 and TRBJ2-4; no firm D call. The germline gives CDR1 MGHRA, CDR2 YSYEKL. Trimming removed 1 base at V and 0 bases at J, with 7 bases between. The CDR3 is 15 residues long.

The gene calls are TRBV9 and TRBJ2-1; 9 bases are shared with TRBD2. Germline assignment: CDR1 SGDLS and CDR2 YYNGEE. V shed 0 bases, J shed 5 bases, and the junction held 9 bases outside the gene matches. This CDR3 region has 17 residues. In nucleotides, the CDR3 is TGTGCCAGCAGCGTAGGGCTAGCGGGACTCATCAACAATGAGCAGTTCTTC. Protein product: CASSVGLAGLINNEQFF.